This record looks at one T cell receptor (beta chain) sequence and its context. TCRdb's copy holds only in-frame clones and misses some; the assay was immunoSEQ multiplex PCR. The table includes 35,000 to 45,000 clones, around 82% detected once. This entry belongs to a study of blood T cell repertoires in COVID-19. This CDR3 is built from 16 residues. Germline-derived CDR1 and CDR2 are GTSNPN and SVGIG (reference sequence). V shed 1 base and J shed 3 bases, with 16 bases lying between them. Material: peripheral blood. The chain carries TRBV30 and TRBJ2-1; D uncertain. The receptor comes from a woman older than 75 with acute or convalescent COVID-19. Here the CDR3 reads CAWSAPRPGDYNEQFF. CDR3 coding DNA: TGTGCCTGGAGTGCCCCTCGGCCGGGTGACTACAATGAGCAGTTCTTC.